These 5 T cell receptor beta chains were sequenced from one sample in a study of cytomegalovirus exposure and HLA in healthy donors. With 60 Vbeta and 13 Jbeta primers, the PCR was carried out. Sequencing used immunoSEQ multiplex PCR; TCRdb keeps in-frame clones, though not all of them. This table holds 150,000 to 200,000 clones, 80% found once. Sequenced sample: PBMCs. These receptors were taken from a woman in her forties or fifties in good health and CMV-seropositive.

The chain has TRBV6-5 and TRBJ2-7; possible D gene TRBD1, 5 bases. Trimming left V 1 base short and J 2 bases short, with 15 bases between. CDR1 MNHEY and CDR2 SVGAGI come from the germline V gene. This CDR3 is built from 16 residues. In DNA form, the CDR3 reads TGTGCCAGCAGTTACTTACCAAGGGGTTCCGCCTACGAGCAGTACTTC. Translating it yields CASSYLPRGSAYEQYF.

The chain combines TRBV5-4 with TRBJ2-1, with D possibly matching TRBD2 (5 bases). CDR1 is SGHNT and CDR2 is YYREEE in the germline V gene (reference sequence). The length of the CDR3 is 15 residues. Trimming cost V 4 bases and J 2 bases, with 13 bases left between them. The chain's CDR3 is CASSLNSGAYNEQFF. In nucleotides, the CDR3 is TGTGCCAGCAGCCTTAATTCCGGGGCCTACAATGAGCAGTTCTTC.

The chain recombines TRBV6-1 with TRBJ2-2; a weak D match, TRBD2 (6 bases). Per the germline V gene, CDR1 is MNHNS and CDR2 is SASEGT. V was shortened by 1 base and J by 6 bases, with 6 bases between the two germline ends. This CDR3 is built from 13 residues. The CDR3 DNA follows: TGTGCCAGCAGTGAAGGGAGGGCCGGGGAGCTGTTTTTT. Protein product: CASSEGRAGELFF.

CDR3 DNA sequence: TGTGCCAGCAGCTTTGCCACAGGGCAAAATACGCAGTATTTT. It encodes CASSFATGQNTQYF. The chain has TRBV7-8 and TRBJ2-3; D perhaps matches TRBD1 (6 bases). CDR1 and CDR2 from the germline V gene are SGHVS and FQNEAQ. V shed 3 bases and J shed 7 bases, with 14 bases lying between them. The CDR3 contains 14 residues.

The chain is built from TRBV19 and TRBJ1-5; the D is unclear. Trimming cost V 7 bases and J 1 base, with 11 bases left between them. The CDR3 sequence is 14 residues long. Germline assignment: CDR1 LNHDA and CDR2 SQIVND (reference sequence). CDR3 in DNA: TGTGCCAGTAATCGGCGGAACAGCAATCAGCCCCAGCATTTT. Protein product: CASNRRNSNQPQHF.